These 2 T cell receptor beta chains were sequenced from one sample in a study of shared clonotypes between healthy human individuals. Libraries were prepared by immunoSEQ multiplex PCR; TCRdb keeps only in-frame clonotypes and omits some of them. This sample has fewer than 1.8 million clones; around 98.5% occur once, and the top ten carry 0.36%. The sequenced material came from naive CD4+ T cells sorted from blood. Stated subset: CD45RA+ positively selected. Receptor source: a man younger than 40 in good health.

In nucleotides, the CDR3 is TGCGCCAGCAGTAAAGCGGGTGGGGGCACAGATACGCAGTATTTT. This sequence encodes CASSKAGGGTDTQYF. The V call is TRBV5-1, the J call TRBJ2-3, with a tentative D call TRBD2 (6 bases). Per germline, CDR1 SGHRS and CDR2 YFSETQ. Trimming pared 5 bases from V and 1 base from J, leaving 14 bases between. This CDR3 has 15 amino acids.

The V and J genes are TRBV7-8 and TRBJ1-1; D unresolved. The CDR3 loop spans 15 amino acids. Per germline, CDR1 SGHVS and CDR2 FQNEAQ. The ends were cut back, 1 base at V and 4 bases at J, with 13 bases in the middle. The DNA for the CDR3 is TGTGCCAGCAGCTTAGTTCCAGCAACGGGCACTGAAGCTTTCTTT. Translation: CASSLVPATGTEAFF.